This TCR beta chain was found in a study of Graves' ophthalmopathy and Graves' hyperthyroidism. As the template, RNA transcripts were used to amplify TCR beta CDR3 regions. In the first round, RT-PCR was carried out with HTBI primers, and a multiplex PCR formed the second round. MiXCR was run by TCRdb on the multiplex PCR reads, yielding one entry per CDR3 protein. This sample has about 740,000 distinct CDR3 sequences, with roughly two fifths found just once. Exclusion covered patients with other autoimmune diseases or uncontrolled infections (as well as pregnancy or lactation). This TCR derives from an adult man with Graves' ophthalmopathy. Source material: peripheral blood.

The CDR3 bases are TGCAGCGGGGCTCAGGGAGTTAACACTGAAGCTTTCTTT. It specifies CSGAQGVNTEAFF. This chain connects TRBV29-1 to TRBJ1-1, with D maybe TRBD1 (5 bases). This CDR3 has 13 residues. Looked up from germline, CDR1 is SQVTM and CDR2 is ANQGSEA. The V end was cut by 7 bases, the J end by 2 bases, with 14 bases between. The full variable domain, with the rest looked up from reference TRBV29-1 and TRBJ1-1, is SAVISQKPSRDICQRGTSLTIQCQVDSQVTMMFWYRQQPGQSLTLIATANQGSEATYESGFVIDKFPISRPNLTFSTLTVSNMSPEDSSIYLCSGAQGVNTEAFFGQGTRLTVV.